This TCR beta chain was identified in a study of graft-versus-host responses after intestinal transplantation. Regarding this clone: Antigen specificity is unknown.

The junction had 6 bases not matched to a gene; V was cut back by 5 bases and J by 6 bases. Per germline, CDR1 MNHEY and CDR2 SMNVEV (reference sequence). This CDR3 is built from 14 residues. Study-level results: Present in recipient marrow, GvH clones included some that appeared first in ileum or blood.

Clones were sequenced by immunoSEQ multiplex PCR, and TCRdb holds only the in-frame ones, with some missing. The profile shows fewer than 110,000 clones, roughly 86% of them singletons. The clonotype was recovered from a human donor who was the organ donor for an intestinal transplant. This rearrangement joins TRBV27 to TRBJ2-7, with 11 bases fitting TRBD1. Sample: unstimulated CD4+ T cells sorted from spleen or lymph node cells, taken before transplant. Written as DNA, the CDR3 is TGTGCCAGCAGTCAGGACAGGGGGCGTTTCGAGCAGTACTTC. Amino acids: CASSQDRGRFEQYF.